The T cell receptor beta chain under discussion was sequenced for a study of T cell responses to AZD1222 COVID-19 vaccine. Study outcomes and limitations: Mapped onto spike, vaccine-associated CD4 TCRs spanned it and were dominant at 160-218 and 743-854. Sampling captured repertoires only after the peak T cell response. Donor demographics were predominantly white British with a female majority; clonal diversity may be underestimated.

The table came from immunoSEQ multiplex PCR; TCRdb's copy has only in-frame clones and leaves some out. The sample carries some 130,000 clones, 75% to 90% recorded once. About this clone itself: The antigen remains unidentified.

This CDR3 has 15 residues. V lost 2 bases, J lost 2 bases, and 5 bases stayed unmatched. Germline CDR1 and CDR2: ENHRY and SYGVKD. This receptor was identified in an adult in good health. The sequenced sample was peripheral blood, obtained on day 0 of AZD1222 vaccination. The V call is TRBV10-3, the J call TRBJ2-7, with TRBD1 identical over 8 bases. The CDR3 reads CAISEIDRGAYEQYF. The CDR3 DNA reads as TGTGCCATCAGTGAGATAGACAGGGGAGCCTACGAGCAGTACTTC.